These 13 T cell receptor beta chains originate from one sample sequenced in a study of blood T cell repertoires in COVID-19. TCRdb's copy holds only in-frame clones and misses some; the assay was immunoSEQ multiplex PCR. Among 350,000 to 400,000 clones, 70% to 90% were seen once, and the ten largest hold about 0.89%. Sequenced sample: PBMCs or T cells enriched from blood (not recorded which). These receptors all come from a woman under 40 with acute COVID-19.

The rearrangement uses TRBV11-2 and TRBJ2-3; 7 bases map to TRBD2. Trimming removed 5 bases from V and 2 bases from J; junction bases left unmatched: 10. The length of the CDR3 is 16 residues. Germline CDR1 is SGHAT and CDR2 is FQNNGV. This CDR3 is CASSLVSGRATDTQYF. The CDR3 nucleotides read TGTGCCAGCAGCCTAGTTAGTGGGAGGGCCACAGATACGCAGTATTTT.

The chain couples TRBV2 to TRBJ2-3, with a possible D match to TRBD1 (6 bases). CDR3 length equals 15 residues. V lost 9 bases to trimming and J lost 0 bases, with 16 bases between them. Germline CDR1 is SNHLY and CDR2 is FYNNEI. DNA for the CDR3: TGTGCCAGGGACAGCGACTTCTCTAGCACAGATACGCAGTATTTT. As protein: CARDSDFSSTDTQYF.

The chain carries TRBV12-5 and TRBJ1-5; 9 nucleotides match TRBD1. The CDR3 is made up of 15 amino acids. Germline CDR1 is LGHNT and CDR2 is FRNRAP. With V trimmed by 2 bases and J by 7 bases, 6 bases remained unmatched. CDR3 sequence reads: CASGLKQGAGQPQHF. In DNA form, the CDR3 reads TGTGCTAGTGGTTTGAAACAGGGGGCAGGGCAGCCCCAGCATTTT.

This sequence joins TRBV5-6 and TRBJ1-6; weak D call: TRBD1 (6 bases). Trimming cost V 1 base and J 6 bases, with 11 bases left between them. CDR3 size: 15 residues. Germline CDR1 reads SGHDT; CDR2 reads YYEEEE. As DNA, the CDR3 is TGTGCCAGCAGCTTGACAGGGTCCGGTAATTCACCCCTCCACTTT. Its translation is CASSLTGSGNSPLHF.

The V and J genes are TRBV27 and TRBJ2-3; 7 positions match TRBD2. The CDR3 contains 15 residues. Germline CDR1 is MNHEY and CDR2 is SMNVEV (reference sequence). V lost 5 bases and J lost 6; bases outside the gene matches: 11. CDR3 protein: CASSTYRDYKDTQYF. The CDR3, as DNA: TGTGCCAGCAGTACCTACCGGGACTACAAGGATACGCAGTATTTT.

A note on this clone: This specimen includes other DNA sequences encoding the same CDR3. This rearrangement joins TRBV5-1 to TRBJ1-4; 9 bases fit TRBD1. V lost 3 bases and J lost 7; bases outside the gene matches: 4. CDR3 size: 14 residues. CDR1 is SGHRS, CDR2 YFSETQ, per germline. The CDR3 sequence is CASSSTGGGEKLFF. CDR3 DNA: TGCGCCAGCAGCTCGACAGGGGGTGGTGAAAAACTGTTTTTT.

This clone has more than one count but fewer than ten. The CDR3 here is CASSLITGQMGTGELFF. The CDR3 DNA reads as TGTGCCAGCAGCTTAATAACCGGACAGATGGGCACCGGGGAGCTGTTTTTT. The chain carries TRBV7-9 and TRBJ2-2, with a tentative D call TRBD1 (6 bases). The CDR3 length is 17 residues. Germline V gives CDR1 SEHNR, CDR2 FQNEAQ (reference sequence). The V end lost 2 bases, the J end lost 4 bases, and 17 bases lay between the germline ends. Using reference TRBV7-9 and TRBJ2-2 for the parts outside the CDR3, the full variable domain is DTGVSQNPRHKITKRGQNVTFRCDPISEHNRLYWYRQTLGQGPEFLTYFQNEAQLEKSRLLSDRFSAERPKGSFSTLEIQRTEQGDSAMYLCASSLITGQMGTGELFFGEGSRLTVL.

Here the CDR3 reads CASSGNGGTDTQYF. CDR3 in DNA: TGTGCCAGCAGTGGGAACGGGGGAACAGATACGCAGTATTTT. The chain recombines TRBV2 with TRBJ2-3; possible D gene TRBD2, 6 bases. Germline values: CDR1 SNHLY, CDR2 FYNNEI. The CDR3 length is 14 residues. V dropped 4 bases and J dropped 3 bases, with 11 bases sitting between them.

V gene TRBV7-2 combines with J gene TRBJ1-5; no reliable D call. Trimming removed 0 bases from V and 0 bases from J, with 6 bases in between. This CDR3 region has 15 residues. Germline V CDR1 and CDR2: SGHTA, FQGNSA. CDR3 nucleotides: TGTGCCAGCAGCTTAGCCCTGTATAGCAATCAGCCCCAGCATTTT. Its protein is CASSLALYSNQPQHF.

This clone has a single count. The rearrangement links TRBV27 to TRBJ1-1; 9 bases match TRBD1. The CDR3 loop spans 14 amino acids. Germline-derived CDR1 and CDR2 are MNHEY and SMNVEV (reference sequence). V was clipped by 6 bases and J by 4 bases; unmatched bases: 6. CDR3 DNA: TGTGCCAGCAGGTTACAGGGGGCAATCACTGAAGCTTTCTTT. Encoded protein: CASRLQGAITEAFF.

The V gene is TRBV6-2 or TRBV6-3, the J gene TRBJ2-1, with 7 bases identical to TRBD2. The CDR3 loop spans 17 amino acids. J lost 7 bases, V lost 6 bases, and 18 bases had no gene match. The germline V gene encodes CDR1 MNHEY and CDR2 SVGEGT. The CDR3 coding sequence is TGTGCCAGCAGCCCGACCCTTGTTGCGGGGGTTGCGAATGAGCAGTTCTTC. Protein: CASSPTLVAGVANEQFF.

V and J are TRBV28 and TRBJ1-1, with TRBD1 matching over 7 bases. Trimming at V came to 10 bases and at J to 4 bases, leaving 15 bases not matched to a gene. CDR1 MDHEN and CDR2 SYDVKM come from the germline V gene. The CDR3 is made up of 15 amino acids. The CDR3 DNA sequence: TGTGCCACCTCAGGGGAAAACAGGGGTTCCACTGAAGCTTTCTTT. Amino acids: CATSGENRGSTEAFF. Using reference TRBV28 and TRBJ1-1 for the parts outside the CDR3, the full variable domain is DVKVTQSSRYLVKRTGEKVFLECVQDMDHENMFWYRQDPGLGLRLIYFSYDVKMKEKGDIPEGYSVSREKKERFSLILESASTNQTSMYLCATSGENRGSTEAFFGQGTRLTVV.

The chain carries TRBV12-5 and TRBJ1-3, with D uncertain. The V and J ends lost 8 bases and 4 bases respectively, with 21 bases between them. The CDR3 length is 16 residues. Germline V CDR1 and CDR2: LGHNT, FRNRAP. The CDR3: CASSGNPYGWGNTIYF. The DNA of the CDR3 is TGTGCTAGTTCCGGAAACCCCTACGGGTGGGGAAACACCATATATTTT.